Presented here are 22 T cell receptor beta chains from one specimen sequenced in a study of siplizumab effects on memory and regulatory T cells. The protocol was immunoSEQ multiplex PCR, while the TCRdb copy is restricted to in-frame clones and leaves out a portion. This sample has about 87,000 clones, with approximately 90% found just once. The sequencing input was CD4+ T cells sorted from blood. The receptors originated from a human donor in good health.

This clone appeared once. The J gene is TRBJ2-7, the V gene TRBV4-1; no clear D. Germline-derived CDR1 and CDR2 are MGHRA and YSYEKL. The V gene lost 0 bases and the J gene lost 3 bases, with 9 bases spanning the gap. CDR3 length equals 14 residues. In nucleotides, the CDR3 is TGCGCCAGCAGCCAAGAGGCCTTCGGCTACGAGCAGTACTTC. It encodes CASSQEAFGYEQYF.

V and J are TRBV28 and TRBJ2-1; 14 bases match TRBD2. Germline CDR1 is MDHEN and CDR2 is SYDVKM. The length of the CDR3 is 16 residues. V was clipped by 5 bases and J by 7 bases; unmatched bases: 7. CDR3 in DNA: TGTGCCAGCAGTGCCCGACTAGCGGGAGGGGATAATGAGCAGTTCTTC. Amino acid sequence: CASSARLAGGDNEQFF. Variable domain in full (rest from reference TRBV28 and TRBJ2-1): DVKVTQSSRYLVKRTGEKVFLECVQDMDHENMFWYRQDPGLGLRLIYFSYDVKMKEKGDIPEGYSVSREKKERFSLILESASTNQTSMYLCASSARLAGGDNEQFFGPGTRLTVL.

The rearrangement joins TRBV7-9 to TRBJ2-2; D uncertain. The CDR3 consists of 14 residues. The V gene lost 2 bases and the J gene lost 5 bases, with 9 bases spanning the gap. CDR1 is SEHNR, CDR2 FQNEAQ, per germline (reference sequence). DNA of the CDR3: TGTGCCAGCAGCTTATTGCTCAAGACCGGGGAGCTGTTTTTT. Translated, it gives CASSLLLKTGELFF.

The rearrangement uses TRBV7-3 and TRBJ2-2; no firm D call. Germline CDR1 reads SGHTA; CDR2 reads FQGTGA. The CDR3 has 13 amino acids. The V and J ends lost 5 bases and 6 bases respectively, with 10 bases between them. The CDR3 region has the DNA TGTGCCAGCAGCCCGAAAACTCCCGGGGAGCTGTTTTTT. Its protein is CASSPKTPGELFF.

This chain connects TRBV19 to TRBJ1-1, with TRBD1 identical over 7 bases. J gave up 4 bases and V 2 bases, and 7 bases lay outside the gene matches. From germline, CDR1 is LNHDA and CDR2 SQIVND (reference sequence). The CDR3 loop spans 15 amino acids. This CDR3 reads CASSISLTGPTEAFF. CDR3 nucleotides: TGTGCCAGTAGTATATCCCTGACAGGGCCCACTGAAGCTTTCTTT.

The V and J genes are TRBV19 and TRBJ2-2; D gene uncertain. The CDR3 sequence is 14 residues long. Germline V lookup: CDR1 LNHDA, CDR2 SQIVND (reference sequence). The germline V and J ends were trimmed by 4 bases and 4 bases, with 10 bases remaining between them. The CDR3 sequence: CASSNQVTTGELFF. The CDR3 region has the DNA TGTGCCAGTAGTAACCAGGTAACCACCGGGGAGCTGTTTTTT.

The genes are TRBV5-1 and TRBJ1-3; TRBD1 might be the D (6 bases). Deletions cut 2 bases from V and 0 bases from J, with 15 bases between. CDR3 size: 17 residues. Germline lookup yields CDR1 SGHRS and CDR2 YFSETQ. CDR3 nucleotide sequence: TGCGCCAGCAGCTTAGGTGGAGGGGGACACTCTGGAAACACCATATATTTT. Its protein product is CASSLGGGGHSGNTIYF.

This chain links TRBV11-3 with TRBJ2-7; D gene uncertain. V gave up 5 bases and J gave up 7 bases, with 9 bases separating them. The CDR3 is 11 amino acids. Per germline, CDR1 SGHNT and CDR2 YENEEA. DNA of the CDR3: TGTGCCAGCAGCCACTACGATGAGCAGTACTTC. Protein sequence: CASSHYDEQYF.

A word on this clone: A junction boundary mismatches the germline segment, possibly from a read error. V usage is TRBV7-7 and J usage is TRBJ1-5; D unresolved. Looked up from germline, CDR1 is SSHAT and CDR2 is FNYEAQ (reference sequence). The CDR3 is 13 residues long. The CDR3 loop reads CASSLYLDQPQHF. In DNA, the CDR3 is TGTGCTAGCAGCTTATACCTCGACCAGCCCCAGCATTTT.

The chain employs TRBV19 and TRBJ1-5; 8 bases fit TRBD1. Trimming removed 9 bases from V and 0 bases from J; junction bases left unmatched: 7. CDR3 length: 15 amino acids. Germline assignment: CDR1 LNHDA and CDR2 SQIVND (reference sequence). CDR3 sequence (DNA): TGTGCCAGCTCAGCCCAGGGGGCTAGCAATCAGCCCCAGCATTTT. It is translated as CASSAQGASNQPQHF. The full variable domain, rest sourced from reference TRBV19 and TRBJ1-5, is DGGITQSPKYLFRKEGQNVTLSCEQNLNHDAMYWYRQDPGQGLRLIYYSQIVNDFQKGDIAEGYSVSREKKESFPLTVTSAQKNPTAFYLCASSAQGASNQPQHFGDGTRLSIL.

This sequence joins TRBV30 and TRBJ2-4, with 8 bases identical to TRBD2. J was trimmed by 0 bases and V by 2 bases; bases with no gene match: 9. In germline, CDR1 is GTSNPN, CDR2 SVGIG (reference sequence). The CDR3 consists of 17 residues. This CDR3 reads CAWSQRELPLAKNIQYF. Here the CDR3 DNA reads TGTGCCTGGAGTCAGCGGGAGCTACCTTTAGCCAAAAACATTCAGTACTTC.

The chain links TRBV5-5 to TRBJ2-7; 7 bases match TRBD1. This CDR3 spans 15 amino acids. Germline V gene lookup returns CDR1 SGHKS and CDR2 YYEKEE (reference sequence). Trimming cost V 3 bases and J 4 bases; bases outside gene matches: 10. CDR3 loop: CASSSNVAGGYEQYF. Written as DNA, the CDR3 is TGTGCCAGCAGCTCGAACGTGGCAGGGGGTTACGAGCAGTACTTC.

This clone was observed a single time. V usage is TRBV4-1 and J usage is TRBJ2-5; a possible D gene is TRBD2 (5 bases). V dropped 0 bases and J dropped 3 bases, with 17 bases sitting between them. There are 17 residues in the CDR3. Germline-derived CDR1 and CDR2 are MGHRA and YSYEKL. The CDR3 region is CASSQESIRPGKETQYF. CDR3 coding DNA: TGCGCCAGCAGCCAAGAAAGCATTCGACCGGGAAAAGAGACCCAGTACTTC.

V usage is TRBV10-3 and J usage is TRBJ1-2; D ambiguous. CDR3 length: 15 amino acids. V dropped 7 bases and J dropped 4 bases, with 19 bases sitting between them. Germline-derived CDR1 and CDR2 are ENHRY and SYGVKD. Written as DNA, the CDR3 is TGTGCCATCATTGGACGCGGGGAAAACAGCTATGGCTACACCTTC. Protein sequence: CAIIGRGENSYGYTF.

The chain couples TRBV9 to TRBJ2-3, with no clear D. From germline, CDR1 is SGDLS and CDR2 YYNGEE. V lost 4 bases to trimming and J lost 4 bases, with 13 bases between them. CDR3 length equals 14 residues. CDR3 amino acids: CASSPMSGPDTQYF. CDR3 sequence (DNA): TGTGCCAGCAGCCCGATGTCCGGGCCAGATACGCAGTATTTT.

The chain recombines TRBV15 with TRBJ2-7; 9 bases match TRBD2. The CDR3 runs 16 residues. Germline V gives CDR1 LNHNV, CDR2 YYDKDF (reference sequence). Trimming removed 1 base from V and 2 bases from J; junction bases left unmatched: 6. CDR3 sequence: CATSRVWAGGTYEQYF. The CDR3 region has the DNA TGTGCCACCAGCAGAGTCTGGGCGGGAGGGACCTACGAGCAGTACTTC.

J is TRBJ1-1 and V is TRBV6-6; possible D gene TRBD1, 6 bases. The germline V and J ends were trimmed by 7 bases and 0 bases, with 9 bases remaining between them. The CDR3 has 13 residues. In germline, CDR1 is MNHNY, CDR2 SVGAGI (reference sequence). The CDR3 bases are TGTGCCAGCACCAGGACAGTGAACACTGAAGCTTTCTTT. Encoded protein: CASTRTVNTEAFF.

This rearrangement joins TRBV19 to TRBJ1-1; D is unresolved. The CDR3 has 15 residues. Per the germline V gene, CDR1 is LNHDA and CDR2 is SQIVND (reference sequence). V was clipped by 8 bases and J by 0 bases, with 16 bases between them. CDR3 in amino acids: CASRESHLMNTEAFF. In DNA, the CDR3 is TGTGCCAGTCGGGAGTCTCACTTGATGAACACTGAAGCTTTCTTT.

The chain recombines TRBV5-1 with TRBJ1-2, with TRBD1 identical over 8 bases. The V gene end was trimmed by 3 bases and the J gene end by 2 bases; junction bases not matched to a gene: 6. CDR3 length: 15 amino acids. CDR1 is SGHRS, CDR2 YFSETQ, per germline. The CDR3 nucleotides are TGCGCCAGCAGCTCTGTGGGACAGGCCAACTATGGCTACACCTTC. It encodes CASSSVGQANYGYTF.

The chain joins TRBV27 to TRBJ1-2; D may be TRBD1 (6 bases). CDR1 and CDR2 from the germline V gene are MNHEY and SMNVEV (reference sequence). Trimming took off 4 bases at V and 8 bases at J, with 14 bases between the two ends. This CDR3 has 13 amino acids. The chain's CDR3 is CASSSYREDGYTF. The CDR3 DNA is TGTGCCAGCAGTTCATACAGGGAAGACGGCTACACCTTC.

This clone was counted a single time. For the CDR3, the DNA is TGTGCCAGCAGAACTAGCGGGGACTACAATGAGCAGTTCTTC. Its protein is CASRTSGDYNEQFF. This chain uses TRBV6-1 with TRBJ2-1, with TRBD2 matching 10 bases. V was pared by 6 bases and J by 3 bases, with 2 bases of the junction left unmatched. Germline values: CDR1 MNHNS, CDR2 SASEGT. The CDR3 totals 14 residues.

CDR3 region: CASRFMANYGYTF. CDR3 in DNA: TGTGCCAGCAGATTTATGGCTAACTATGGCTACACCTTC. V is TRBV27 and J is TRBJ1-2, with D hard to call. Germline CDR1 MNHEY, CDR2 SMNVEV (reference sequence). The CDR3 covers 13 residues. V gave up 6 bases and J gave up 0 bases, with 8 bases separating them.